What follows are 31 T cell receptor beta chains derived from one specimen sequenced in a study of cytomegalovirus exposure and HLA in healthy donors. PCR was performed using 60 Vbeta and 13 Jbeta primers. The protocol was immunoSEQ multiplex PCR, while the TCRdb copy is restricted to in-frame clones and leaves out a portion. The sample includes around 100,000 clones, about four fifths of them seen just once. The sequenced sample consisted of PBMCs. These receptors were collected from a man aged 25-40 years in good health and CMV-seropositive.

The rearrangement joins TRBV6-6 to TRBJ1-1; D is uncertain. Per germline, CDR1 MNHNY and CDR2 SVGAGI (reference sequence). Trimming cost V 4 bases and J 7 bases, with 13 bases left between them. The CDR3 sequence is 13 residues long. The CDR3 sequence: CASSSVQRNEAFF. The CDR3 region has the DNA TGTGCCAGCAGTTCAGTTCAGAGGAATGAAGCTTTCTTT.

The chain employs TRBV5-1 and TRBJ2-1; TRBD1 is a possible D gene (6 bases). In germline, CDR1 is SGHRS, CDR2 YFSETQ. V dropped 0 bases and J dropped 5 bases, with 9 bases sitting between them. The CDR3 is 14 residues long. The CDR3 is CASSLATGNNEQFF. As DNA, the CDR3 is TGCGCCAGCAGCTTGGCCACAGGGAACAATGAGCAGTTCTTC.

The chain links TRBV7-2 to TRBJ2-7, with D possibly being TRBD2 (6 bases). CDR3 length: 13 amino acids. From germline, CDR1 is SGHTA and CDR2 FQGNSA. V shed 5 bases and J shed 6 bases, with 14 bases lying between them. This CDR3 reads CASSVGTSREQYF. The CDR3 DNA reads as TGTGCCAGCAGCGTCGGGACTTCCCGCGAGCAGTACTTC.

The chain links TRBV9 to TRBJ2-1, with TRBD2 as a possible D gene (5 bases). CDR3 length equals 14 residues. V was cut by 0 bases and J by 7 bases, with 11 bases left in between. Germline V CDR1 and CDR2: SGDLS, YYNGEE. The DNA for the CDR3 is TGTGCCAGCAGCGTAGACGGGGTACATAATGAGCAGTTCTTC. Its protein product is CASSVDGVHNEQFF.

V is TRBV12-2 and J is TRBJ2-5; the D call TRBD1 from the table was never checked on the DNA. TRBV12-2 is given as a pseudogene. The CDR3 spans 22 residues. CDR3 coding DNA: TGTGCAAGTCGCTTCAAGAGAGGACGACATCCCGCCGACAGGGAGAAACAAGAGACCCAGTACTTC. Amino acids: CASRFKRGRHPADREKQETQYF.

The genes are TRBV7-9 and TRBJ2-3; TRBD2 agrees at 14 bases. In germline, CDR1 is SEHNR, CDR2 FQNEAQ (reference sequence). The V segment lost 3 bases and the J segment 3 bases; nucleotides outside the gene matches: 5. The CDR3 extends over 17 amino acids. The CDR3 sequence is CASSFRLAGGGTDTQYF. In DNA form, the CDR3 reads TGTGCCAGCAGCTTTCGACTAGCGGGAGGGGGTACAGATACGCAGTATTTT.

The chain recombines TRBV5-4 with TRBJ2-7; 9 positions match TRBD1. There are 15 residues in the CDR3. Germline lookup yields CDR1 SGHNT and CDR2 YYREEE (reference sequence). J gave up 4 bases and V 2 bases, and 7 bases lay outside the gene matches. The CDR3 DNA reads TGTGCCAGCAGCTTAGGACAGGGGATCAAGTACGAGCAGTACTTC. Its translation is CASSLGQGIKYEQYF.

This clone occurred a few times. This chain uses TRBV5-8 with TRBJ2-7, with D unresolved. This CDR3 has 13 amino acids. From germline, CDR1 is SGHTS and CDR2 YDEGEE. The germline V and J ends were trimmed by 0 bases and 4 bases, with 8 bases remaining between them. Here the CDR3 DNA reads TGTGCCAGCAGCTTGGGAGAGGAGTACGAGCAGTACTTC. It specifies CASSLGEEYEQYF.

V is TRBV14 and J is TRBJ2-7; weak D call: TRBD1 (6 bases). With 7 bases removed from V and 2 bases from J, the gap between germline ends came to 18 bases. The CDR3 is made up of 15 amino acids. Germline loops: CDR1 SGHDN, CDR2 FVKESK. The CDR3 nucleotides are TGTGCCAGCACCCCAGACAGGTGGACAACCTACGAGCAGTACTTC. Translated, it gives CASTPDRWTTYEQYF.

The rearrangement links TRBV5-1 to TRBJ2-1; no definite D call. CDR3 length: 15 amino acids. Germline V gene data show CDR1 as SGHRS and CDR2 as YFSETQ. V lost 4 bases and J 3 bases, leaving 14 bases between the germline ends. CDR3 residues: CASSGLHDNYNEQFF. CDR3 in DNA: TGCGCCAGCAGCGGCTTACACGACAACTACAATGAGCAGTTCTTC.

This clone was seen a few times. The gene calls are TRBV2 and TRBJ2-7, with 7 bases lining up with TRBD2. The V segment lost 8 bases and the J segment 7 bases; nucleotides outside the gene matches: 11. The CDR3 sequence is 13 residues long. The germline V gene encodes CDR1 SNHLY and CDR2 FYNNEI. CDR3 protein: CASRLAPGVEQYF. CDR3 nucleotides: TGTGCCAGCCGACTAGCTCCGGGGGTTGAGCAGTACTTC.

V gene TRBV29-1 combines with J gene TRBJ1-2; D is possibly TRBD1 (6 bases). The CDR3 has 15 amino acids. Germline-derived CDR1 and CDR2 are SQVTM and ANQGSEA. The germline V and J ends were trimmed by 4 bases and 3 bases, with 18 bases remaining between them. The CDR3 DNA reads as TGCAGCGTTGGCCAGGGTACCAGGGGTTACTATGGCTACACCTTC. Protein product: CSVGQGTRGYYGYTF.

This clone was counted between two and nine times. The chain is built from TRBV4-2 and TRBJ1-1; possible D gene TRBD1, 6 bases. The germline gives CDR1 LGHNA, CDR2 YNFKEQ. The CDR3 sequence is 15 residues long. V dropped 4 bases and J dropped 5 bases, with 17 bases sitting between them. The CDR3 DNA is TGTGCCAGCAGCCGGGACATTAGTATTAGAACTGAAGCTTTCTTT. This sequence encodes CASSRDISIRTEAFF.

This sequence joins TRBV5-1 and TRBJ2-1; maybe TRBD1 (6 bases). The V gene's germline CDR1 is SGHRS and CDR2 YFSETQ. Deletions cut 5 bases from V and 1 base from J, with 13 bases between. CDR3 size: 15 residues. As DNA, the CDR3 is TGCGCCAGCAGTGAGGCAGGGGATTCCTACAATGAGCAGTTCTTC. Protein: CASSEAGDSYNEQFF. Supplemented by reference TRBV5-1 and TRBJ2-1, the full variable domain reads KAGVTQTPRYLIKTRGQQVTLSCSPISGHRSVSWYQQTPGQGLQFLFEYFSETQRNKGNFPGRFSGRQFSNSRSEMNVSTLELGDSALYLCASSEAGDSYNEQFFGPGTRLTVL.

With regard to this clone: Other DNA sequences in this sample translate to the same CDR3. The chain couples TRBV28 to TRBJ2-7; maybe TRBD1 (6 bases). Germline V gene data show CDR1 as MDHEN and CDR2 as SYDVKM. The CDR3 extends over 14 amino acids. V gave up 6 bases and J gave up 3 bases, with 15 bases separating them. Here the CDR3 DNA reads TGTGCCAGCAGCTTTGTCGGCAGGGGCTACGAGCAGTACTTC. Amino acid sequence: CASSFVGRGYEQYF.

The chain recombines TRBV5-1 with TRBJ2-6; 7 bases fit TRBD1. The CDR3 runs to 17 residues. The V segment lost 4 bases and the J segment 0 bases; nucleotides outside the gene matches: 7. Germline values: CDR1 SGHRS, CDR2 YFSETQ. CDR3 DNA sequence: TGCGCCAGCAGCCGACAGGGCCCTTTCTCTGGGGCCAACGTCCTGACTTTC. Its translation is CASSRQGPFSGANVLTF.

The chain couples TRBV19 to TRBJ1-6; the D gene is possibly TRBD1 (5 bases). Looked up from germline, CDR1 is LNHDA and CDR2 is SQIVND (reference sequence). The length of the CDR3 is 15 residues. V shed 4 bases and J shed 8 bases, with 15 bases lying between them. The DNA of the CDR3 is TGTGCCAGTAGTAGAATTCAACGGGGGGATTCACCCCTCCACTTT. This sequence encodes CASSRIQRGDSPLHF.

The CDR3 reads CASSFYAYEQYF. For the CDR3, the DNA is TGTGCCAGCAGTTTCTATGCCTACGAGCAGTACTTC. The V call is TRBV6-5, the J call TRBJ2-7; no firm D call. Per germline, CDR1 MNHEY and CDR2 SVGAGI. The CDR3 length is 12 residues. The ends were cut back, 4 bases at V and 2 bases at J, with 6 bases in the middle.

This clone was picked up one time. V and J are TRBV5-1 and TRBJ2-1, with 10 bases lining up with TRBD2. Germline CDR1 and CDR2: SGHRS and YFSETQ. The CDR3 has 17 amino acids. V was pared by 0 bases and J by 15 bases, with 18 bases of the junction left unmatched. The CDR3, as DNA: TGCGCCAGCAGCTTGGCTGGGCTAGCGGGAGAATTGTGGGGCCTGTTCTTC. Translated, it gives CASSLAGLAGELWGLFF.

This chain links TRBV14 with TRBJ2-7; maybe TRBD1 (6 bases). The germline V and J ends were trimmed by 0 bases and 0 bases, with 21 bases remaining between them. Germline values: CDR1 SGHDN, CDR2 FVKESK. The CDR3 consists of 19 residues. The CDR3 DNA reads TGTGCCAGCAGCCAAGAAGAGTGTTGGGACACGACTCGCTCCTACGAGCAGTACGTC. Its translation is CASSQEECWDTTRSYEQYV.

The chain recombines TRBV5-8 with TRBJ1-2; TRBD1 matches 8 bases. Germline CDR1 SGHTS, CDR2 YDEGEE. The CDR3 is 14 amino acids. V shed 1 base and J 4 bases; nucleotides not matched to a gene: 3. The CDR3 is CASSLPTGGYGYTF. CDR3 nucleotide sequence: TGTGCCAGCAGCTTGCCTACAGGGGGCTATGGCTACACCTTC.

The rearrangement links TRBV10-1 to TRBJ2-4, with D tentatively TRBD2 (7 bases). The CDR3 extends over 14 amino acids. Trimming took off 3 bases at V and 6 bases at J, with 12 bases between the two ends. Germline loops: CDR1 WNHNN, CDR2 SYGVQD (reference sequence). The CDR3 bases are TGCGCCAGCAGTGAAACAGGGACTACAAACATTCAGTACTTC. The encoded protein is CASSETGTTNIQYF.

The chain carries TRBV29-1 and TRBJ2-1; 14 positions match TRBD2. Germline V gives CDR1 SQVTM, CDR2 ANQGSEA. This CDR3 comprises 14 residues. The J segment lost 8 bases and the V segment lost 5 bases, leaving 5 bases of the junction unmatched. CDR3: CSVKGLAGVDEQFF. CDR3 bases: TGCAGCGTTAAGGGACTAGCGGGAGTAGATGAGCAGTTCTTC.

The V and J genes are TRBV7-3 and TRBJ2-3, with 7 bases aligning to TRBD2. Trimming at V came to 1 base and at J to 3 bases, leaving 4 bases not matched to a gene. The CDR3 is 15 amino acids. Germline V gene data show CDR1 as SGHTA and CDR2 as FQGTGA. The CDR3 region is CASSLNPGRTDTQYF. CDR3 nucleotides: TGTGCCAGCAGCTTAAACCCCGGGAGGACAGATACGCAGTATTTT.

The chain combines TRBV5-1 with TRBJ2-7, with D possibly matching TRBD2 (5 bases). The V end was cut by 4 bases, the J end by 1 base, with 12 bases between. Germline CDR1 SGHRS, CDR2 YFSETQ. This CDR3 is built from 14 residues. CDR3 sequence (DNA): TGCGCCAGCAGCAGAGGGTCCGAGTCCTACGAGCAGTACGTC. It specifies CASSRGSESYEQYV.

V usage is TRBV5-5 and J usage is TRBJ2-1; 15 bases are shared with TRBD2. The CDR3 sequence is 18 residues long. Germline V gene data show CDR1 as SGHKS and CDR2 as YYEKEE (reference sequence). V lost 3 bases to trimming and J lost 3 bases; unmatched junction nucleotides: 7. CDR3 sequence: CASSSGTSGGLNYNEQFF. CDR3 in DNA: TGTGCCAGCAGCTCCGGGACTAGCGGGGGGTTAAACTACAATGAGCAGTTCTTC.

The chain joins TRBV5-4 to TRBJ1-3; TRBD1 might be the D (5 bases). CDR1 is SGHNT and CDR2 is YYREEE in the germline V gene (reference sequence). The V end was cut by 3 bases, the J end by 0 bases, with 10 bases between. The CDR3 is 15 residues long. The CDR3 region has the DNA TGTGCCAGCAGCTGGGCAGGGCTCTCTGGAAACACCATATATTTT. This encodes CASSWAGLSGNTIYF.

This clone showed up just a few times. The rearrangement uses TRBV6-5 and TRBJ2-7; no definite D call. Germline values: CDR1 MNHEY, CDR2 SVGAGI. Trimming pared 0 bases from V and 2 bases from J, leaving 8 bases between. This CDR3 is built from 14 residues. CDR3 protein: CASSYSPGPYEQYV. DNA for the CDR3: TGTGCCAGCAGTTACTCTCCAGGTCCCTACGAGCAGTACGTC.

CDR3 nucleotides: TGTGCCTCTGAGGACAGGGACTTTTCCTACGAGCAGTACTTC. This encodes CASEDRDFSYEQYF. V usage is TRBV25-1 and J usage is TRBJ2-7, with 8 bases identical to TRBD1. The ends lost 11 bases at V and 1 base at J; junction bases unmatched: 10. The CDR3 runs 14 residues. Germline assignment: CDR1 MGHDK and CDR2 SYGVNS.

About this clone itself: The sample has other DNA sequences that encode this CDR3 too. V and J are TRBV28 and TRBJ2-7, with D possibly TRBD1 on 5 matching bases. The CDR3 totals 12 residues. The germline V gene has CDR1 MDHEN and CDR2 SYDVKM. The ends were cut back, 3 bases at V and 4 bases at J, with 7 bases in the middle. CDR3 coding DNA: TGTGCCAGCAGTTTGTCAGGGTACGAGCAGTACTTC. It encodes CASSLSGYEQYF. Drawing the rest from reference TRBV28 and TRBJ2-7, the complete variable domain is DVKVTQSSRYLVKRTGEKVFLECVQDMDHENMFWYRQDPGLGLRLIYFSYDVKMKEKGDIPEGYSVSREKKERFSLILESASTNQTSMYLCASSLSGYEQYFGPGTRLTVT.

The V call is TRBV6-1, the J call TRBJ1-1; 8 bases are a match to TRBD1. The V gene's germline CDR1 is MNHNS and CDR2 SASEGT. Trimming removed 4 bases from V and 0 bases from J; junction bases left unmatched: 10. The CDR3 runs 17 residues. The CDR3 loop is CASSGRDRFLMNTEAFF. DNA of the CDR3: TGTGCCAGCAGTGGCCGGGACAGGTTCCTCATGAACACTGAAGCTTTCTTT.